The rows below give T cell receptor beta chains drawn from one sample of a study of T cell responses to AZD1222 COVID-19 vaccine. Using immunoSEQ multiplex PCR, the repertoire was profiled, and TCRdb retains in-frame clones only, with some absent. The sample lists several thousand clones, around 89% occurring once. The sequenced sample was peripheral blood, obtained 28 days after the second AZD1222 dose. These receptors were obtained from an adult who received the AZD1222 COVID-19 vaccine. The CDR3 runs from the conserved cysteine through the conserved F or W. The D gene is left open where the match is weak. Clone size is not always given. Where it is, it says once, few, many or a class for expanded clones.

v_gene	abundance	d_gene	j_gene	CDR3nt	CDR3aa
TRBV19	-	TRBD2	TRBJ2-3	TGTGCCAGTAGTTCACGAGCGGGAGGGGGAGATACGCAGTATTTT	CASSSRAGGGDTQYF
TRBV18	-	TRBD2	TRBJ2-1	TGTGCCAGCTCACCACAGACTAGCGGGGGGGCGGCCTACAATGAGCAGTTCTTC	CASSPQTSGGAAYNEQFF
TRBV15	few	-	TRBJ1-3	TGTGCCACCAGCAGATCCCTAGGGACGGCAGGTCTGGGAAACACCATATATTTT	CATSRSLGTAGLGNTIYF
TRBV4-2	-	TRBD2	TRBJ2-1	TGTGCCAGCAGCCAAGATGGTAGCGGGAGTGTTGAGCAGTTCTTC	CASSQDGSGSVEQFF
TRBV12-3/TRBV12-4	few	TRBD1	TRBJ1-5	TGTGCCAGCAGAGGGGGCGGCAATCAGCCCCAGCATTTT	CASRGGGNQPQHF
TRBV6-2/TRBV6-3	few	TRBD2	TRBJ2-7	TGTGCCAGCAGTTTTTCTTTGGTGGCGGGAGGTCGGGAGCAGTACTTC	CASSFSLVAGGREQYF
TRBV7-2	-	-	TRBJ2-5	TGTGCCAGCAGCCTTAATCGGAACCGCCAAGAGACCCAGTACTTC	CASSLNRNRQETQYF
TRBV7-3	-	-	TRBJ1-6	TGTGCCAGCAGCGTCGGCTATAATTCACCCCTCCACTTT	CASSVGYNSPLHF
TRBV6-5	-	-	TRBJ1-2	TGTGCCAGCAGTAGGACGAGTAACTATGGCTACACCTTC	CASSRTSNYGYTF
TRBV5-1	once	-	TRBJ2-1	TGCGCCAGCAGCTCGACGGTCGATGAGCAGTTCTTC	CASSSTVDEQFF
TRBV6-1	-	-	TRBJ2-5	TGTGCCAGCAGTGAATCGGGTCGGACCCAGTACTTC	CASSESGRTQYF
TRBV20-1	-	TRBD2	TRBJ2-2	TGCAGTGCTAGTTTCGGGGGGGCCTTAGGGTCCGGGGAGCTGTTTTTT	CSASFGGALGSGELFF
TRBV7-2	-	TRBD2	TRBJ2-1	TGTGCCAGCAGCTTAGGGCTAGCGGGAGGATCTGAGCAGTTCTTC	CASSLGLAGGSEQFF
TRBV7-2	-	TRBD1	TRBJ1-5	TGTGCCAGCAGCTTAGGACAGGGGGCAAATCAGCCCCAGCATTTT	CASSLGQGANQPQHF
TRBV6-2/TRBV6-3	once	-	TRBJ2-2	TGTGCCAGCAGTTACACAGAAACCGGGGAGCTGTTTTTT	CASSYTETGELFF
TRBV13	-	-	TRBJ2-3	TGTGCCAGCAGCTTAGGGATCGGGGCAGATACGCAGTATTTT	CASSLGIGADTQYF
TRBV18	-	-	TRBJ2-7	TGTGCCAGCTCACCACGAAGTACGGACGAGCAGTACTTC	CASSPRSTDEQYF
TRBV24-1	-	TRBD1	TRBJ1-5	TGTGCCACCAGTGACCCCGACAGGGGTTCCTTTCAGCCCCAGCATTTT	CATSDPDRGSFQPQHF
TRBV9	-	TRBD1	TRBJ1-5	TGTGCCAGCAGCGCCGGGACAGGAACAAATCAGCCCCAGCATTTT	CASSAGTGTNQPQHF
TRBV6-2/TRBV6-3	-	-	TRBJ2-1	TGTGCCAGCAGTATGATTGGCGCCTCCTACAATGAGCAGTTCTTC	CASSMIGASYNEQFF
TRBV5-8	-	-	TRBJ1-1	TGTGCCAGCAGACTACAGGGAGGAAACACTGAAGCTTTCTTT	CASRLQGGNTEAFF
TRBV10-3	few	-	TRBJ2-1	TGTGCCATCAAGGGTAGCGGGGACAGCTCCTACAATGAGCAGTTCTTC	CAIKGSGDSSYNEQFF
TRBV19	-	-	TRBJ1-3	TGTGCCAGTAGTATTGGGGATAAGGTCTCTGGAAACACCATATATTTT	CASSIGDKVSGNTIYF
TRBV3-1/TRBV3-2	-	TRBD2	TRBJ2-1	TGTGCCAGCAGCCGTGGGACTGGGGGGAGGGATGAGCAGTTCTTC	CASSRGTGGRDEQFF
TRBV5-1	few	TRBD1	TRBJ1-1	TGCGCCAGCAGCCCCCAGACAGGGGTGAACGCTGAAGCTTTCTTT	CASSPQTGVNAEAFF
TRBV5-6	few	-	TRBJ1-5	TGTGCCAGCAGCTTTAAGGTCCTTTATTCGGGTCCCGGGCCCCAGCATTTT	CASSFKVLYSGPGPQHF
TRBV3-1/TRBV3-2	once	-	TRBJ2-1	TGTGCCAGCAGCCTACTCGGGCGCCACAATGAGCAGTTCTTC	CASSLLGRHNEQFF
TRBV18	-	TRBD2	TRBJ2-1	TGTGCCAGCTCGCCCCCGACGAGTAGCGGGAGGGGCTATGAGCAGTTCTTC	CASSPPTSSGRGYEQFF
TRBV30	-	-	TRBJ1-2	TGTGCCTGGAGTCAGGACAGCGGCTATGGCTACACCTTC	CAWSQDSGYGYTF
TRBV7-8	once	TRBD2	TRBJ2-7	TGTGCCAGCAGCTCGGGACTAGCGGTCCTCTACGAGCAGTACTTC	CASSSGLAVLYEQYF
TRBV27	-	TRBD1	TRBJ2-1	TGTGCCAGCAGTAGGACAGGGTACTACAATGAGCAGTTCTTC	CASSRTGYYNEQFF
TRBV2	-	TRBD1	TRBJ2-5	TGTGCCAGCAGTCCTCTGACAGGGGGCAGGGAGACCCAGTACTTC	CASSPLTGGRETQYF
TRBV29-1	-	-	TRBJ1-4	TGCAGCGTTTTGGGTTCATCAACTAATGAAAAACTGTTTTTT	CSVLGSSTNEKLFF
TRBV5-4	-	TRBD1	TRBJ1-3	TGTGCCAGCAGCAACCGACAGGGGGCAAACACCATATATTTT	CASSNRQGANTIYF
TRBV2	-	TRBD1	TRBJ2-7	TGTGCCAGCAGGGCCAGGGGGCCGGCCTACGAGCAGTACTTC	CASRARGPAYEQYF
TRBV7-9	-	-	TRBJ1-5	TGTGCCAGCAGCAAGTCGATTTCTGGGGCCAATCAGCCCCAGCATTTT	CASSKSISGANQPQHF
TRBV5-8	-	-	TRBJ1-5	TGTGCCAGCAACCCTAGGGATGTAAATCAGCCCCAGCATTTT	CASNPRDVNQPQHF
TRBV6-5	-	-	TRBJ1-5	TGTGCCAGCAGCCGCGGATTGGGTGGGGCTCAGCCCCAGCATTTT	CASSRGLGGAQPQHF
TRBV5-1	-	-	TRBJ2-7	TGCGCCAGCAGCACAAAGACAGGCACCGAGCAGTACTTC	CASSTKTGTEQYF
TRBV28	-	-	TRBJ1-1	TGTGCCAGCAGAATGGGACTCGGAGCTTTCTTT	CASRMGLGAFF
TRBV6-5	-	-	TRBJ2-2	TGTGCCAGCTGGGGTCGGGTAATCACCGGGGAGCTGTTTTTT	CASWGRVITGELFF
TRBV7-3	few	-	TRBJ2-2	TGTGCCAGCAGCTCGCGACAGGCGGGCACCGGGGAGCTGTTTTTT	CASSSRQAGTGELFF
TRBV7-9	-	-	TRBJ1-2	TGTGCCAGCAGCTTAGACGGAACCTATGGCTACACCTTC	CASSLDGTYGYTF
TRBV29-1	large	-	TRBJ2-1	TGCAGCGTTGTCGCTACACTCAATGAGCAGTTCTTC	CSVVATLNEQFF